The source of this TCR beta chain is a study of cytomegalovirus exposure and HLA in healthy donors. Study information: Genotyping of 400 or so donors showed that around 85% belonged to the Caucasian-associated ancestry cluster. The study's findings and limits: A missense variant in DCLRE1C was later tied to TCR beta V- and J-gene trimming. Being indistinguishable, some V segments were excluded, TRBV6-2 and TRBV6-3 among them. In a later analysis, donors in an Asian-associated ancestry cluster reportedly had fewer N-insertions in productive TCRs than the cohort mean.

Regarding this clone: Its antigen is unknown.

The PCR had 60 Vbeta and 13 Jbeta primers. Sequencing used immunoSEQ multiplex PCR; TCRdb keeps in-frame clones, though not all of them. The data contain 110,000 to 150,000 clones, about four fifths of them singletons. Trimming left V 3 bases short and J 4 bases short, with 16 bases between. Germline loops: CDR1 SGDLS, CDR2 YYNGEE. The length of the CDR3 is 15 residues. V is TRBV9 and J is TRBJ1-1; weak D call: TRBD1 (5 bases). This TCR came from a man aged 40-49 years in good health and CMV-seronegative. Sequencing used PBMCs. CDR3 sequence reads: CASSEAGRRVTEAFF. The CDR3 bases are TGTGCCAGCAGCGAAGCGGGACGGCGGGTCACTGAAGCTTTCTTT. The full variable domain, with the rest looked up from reference TRBV9 and TRBJ1-1, is DSGVTQTPKHLITATGQRVTLRCSPRSGDLSVYWYQQSLDQGLQFLIQYYNGEERAKGNILERFSAQQFPDLHSELNLSSLELGDSALYFCASSEAGRRVTEAFFGQGTRLTVV.